This entry is about one T cell receptor (beta chain). The data derive from a study of cytomegalovirus exposure and HLA in healthy donors. PCR involved 60 Vbeta and 13 Jbeta primers. The table came from immunoSEQ multiplex PCR; TCRdb's copy has only in-frame clones and leaves some out. The repertoire holds over 100,000 clones, with about 82% as singletons. The ends were cut back, 4 bases at V and 5 bases at J, with 20 bases in the middle. Germline loops: CDR1 SEHNR, CDR2 FQNEAQ (reference sequence). The CDR3 consists of 16 residues. This receptor was obtained from a female donor in good health and CMV-seropositive. The sample taken for sequencing was PBMCs. The chain links TRBV7-9 to TRBJ2-5; TRBD2 is a possible D gene (7 bases). The CDR3 loop is CASSSNREGVLETQYF. The CDR3 DNA reads TGTGCCAGCAGCTCAAACAGGGAGGGCGTCTTGGAGACCCAGTACTTC.